The rows below give T cell receptor beta chains drawn from one sample of a study of T cell repertoires in cytomegalovirus infection. TCRdb re-called the reads through MiXCR, storing one row per CDR3 protein. Altogether about 900,000 distinct CDR3 sequences are present, roughly 30% being singletons, with the ten largest covering roughly 13%. For these receptors, no antigen is known. Source: cultured CD8+ T cells from PBMCs, taken from culture after CMV antigen stimulation. The origin of the receptors is a human donor in good health (CMV status not recorded). Some clones in this sample may be carry-over from other donors' samples. The CDR3 runs from the conserved cysteine through the conserved F or W. The D gene is left open where the match is weak. Rows may omit the clone size; those that give it use once, few, many or a size class.

CDR3 protein	CDR3 DNA	D gene	V gene	J gene	clone size	CDR3 length
CASSEARWGRDNSPLHF	TGTGCCAGCAGTGAAGCGCGCTGGGGCCGGGATAATTCACCCCTCCACTTT	NA	TRBV2	TRBJ1-6	NA	17
CASSLPHGSSPLHF	TGTGCCAGCAGCTTGCCCCACGGGAGTTCACCCCTCCACTTT	NA	TRBV5-4	TRBJ1-6	NA	14
CATSRTGTGVGNQPQHF	TGTGCCACCAGCAGAACCGGCACAGGGGTCGGCAATCAGCCCCAGCATTTT	TRBD1	TRBV15	TRBJ1-5	NA	17
CASSLGPGGVGKVEQFF	TGTGCCAGCAGCTTGGGTCCCGGGGGGGTCGGGAAGGTTGAGCAGTTCTTC	TRBD2	TRBV5-5	TRBJ2-1	NA	17
CASSFYSLSDEPQHF	TGTGCCAGTAGTTTTTACAGCTTATCAGATGAGCCCCAGCATTTT	NA	TRBV19	TRBJ1-5	NA	15
CASSDTKGYYGYTF	TGTGCCAGCAGTGACACCAAGGGATACTATGGCTACACCTTC	NA	TRBV27	TRBJ1-2	few	14
CASSQALELYEQYF	TGCGCCAGCAGCCAAGCCTTGGAACTCTACGAGCAGTACTTC	NA	TRBV4-1	TRBJ2-7	few	14
CASSTGTGEQKTQYF	TGTGCCAGCAGTACCGGGACAGGGGAGCAAAAGACCCAGTACTTC	TRBD1	TRBV6-6	TRBJ2-5	NA	15
CASREGSGELFF	TGTGCCAGCAGAGAGGGGTCCGGGGAGCTGTTTTTT	NA	TRBV6-1	TRBJ2-2	NA	12
CASSARPSRVGNEKLFF	TGTGCCAGCAGCGCTCGCCCCTCCAGAGTGGGAAATGAAAAACTGTTTTTT	NA	TRBV7-8	TRBJ1-4	few	17
CASSFMLEGVGNEKLFF	TGTGCCAGCAGTTTTATGCTAGAGGGAGTGGGGAATGAAAAACTGTTTTTT	NA	TRBV12-3/TRBV12-4	TRBJ1-4	few	17
CASSGITGAPNQPQHF	TGTGCCAGCAGTGGAATCACAGGGGCCCCCAATCAGCCCCAGCATTTT	TRBD1	TRBV6-1	TRBJ1-5	few	16
CSARGDRGVWGETQYF	TGCAGTGCTAGGGGGGACAGGGGCGTGTGGGGAGAGACCCAGTACTTC	TRBD1	TRBV20-1	TRBJ2-5	NA	16
CATSPLRGPDTQYF	TGTGCCACCAGCCCCCTCCGGGGACCAGATACGCAGTATTTT	NA	TRBV15	TRBJ2-3	NA	14
CASSVRGRGRLETNTEAFF	TGTGCCAGCTCCGTCCGGGGCAGGGGGCGCTTGGAGACCAACACTGAAGCTTTCTTT	TRBD1	TRBV18	TRBJ1-1	NA	19
CASKTTSGGAGPKNIQYF	TGTGCCAGCAAAACGACTAGCGGGGGGGCCGGCCCCAAAAACATTCAGTACTTC	TRBD2	TRBV12-3/TRBV12-4	TRBJ2-4	few	18
CASSFRWYEQYF	TGTGCCAGCAGCTTTAGGTGGTACGAGCAGTACTTC	NA	TRBV7-9	TRBJ2-7	NA	12
CASSALTGWNTEAFF	TGTGCCAGCAGCGCCTTGACAGGCTGGAACACTGAAGCTTTCTTT	NA	TRBV14	TRBJ1-1	many	15
CASSQVLTGGQTGELFF	TGCGCCAGCAGCCAAGTCTTGACGGGGGGGCAGACCGGGGAGCTGTTTTTT	TRBD2	TRBV4-1	TRBJ2-2	NA	17
CAISESQGSSYNEQFF	TGTGCCATCAGTGAGTCCCAGGGGAGCTCCTACAATGAGCAGTTCTTC	NA	TRBV10-3	TRBJ2-1	few	16
CASIVGGGPGNEQFF	TGCGCCAGCATCGTCGGGGGGGGGCCTGGAAATGAGCAGTTCTTC	TRBD2	TRBV10-2	TRBJ2-1	NA	15
CASSPGMTKNIQYF	TGTGCCAGTAGTCCCGGGATGACCAAAAACATTCAGTACTTC	NA	TRBV19	TRBJ2-4	NA	14
CASSRNRDRSYEQYF	TGTGCCAGCAGCCGAAACCGGGACAGATCCTACGAGCAGTACTTC	TRBD1	TRBV14	TRBJ2-7	NA	15
CSASYRRLRVGTDTQYF	TGCAGTGCTAGTTATAGACGGCTCCGAGTAGGCACAGATACGCAGTATTTT	NA	TRBV20-1	TRBJ2-3	NA	17
CASSLTGTGFNLNTEAFF	TGTGCCAGCAGTTTAACCGGGACAGGGTTTAATTTGAACACTGAAGCTTTCTTT	TRBD1	TRBV6-2/TRBV6-3	TRBJ1-1	NA	18
CASSLEPGHPNTEAFF	TGCGCCAGCAGCTTGGAACCGGGACACCCGAACACTGAAGCTTTCTTT	NA	TRBV5-1	TRBJ1-1	few	16
CASSEEGQGTDTQYF	TGTGCCAGCAGTGAAGAGGGACAGGGCACAGATACGCAGTATTTT	TRBD1	TRBV6-2/TRBV6-3	TRBJ2-3	NA	15
CASSLPGQGTYNEQFF	TGTGCCAGCAGTCTGCCGGGACAGGGGACTTACAATGAGCAGTTCTTC	TRBD1	TRBV11-1	TRBJ2-1	many	16
CASSFRDGPYEQYF	TGTGCCAGCAGCTTCCGGGACGGCCCCTACGAGCAGTACTTC	NA	TRBV7-2	TRBJ2-7	many	14
CASSLPDNEQFF	TGTGCCAGCAGCTTACCCGACAATGAGCAGTTCTTC	NA	TRBV7-9	TRBJ2-1	NA	12
CASSIWTGLNTEAFF	TGCGCCAGCAGCATTTGGACAGGGTTGAACACTGAAGCTTTCTTT	TRBD1	TRBV5-1	TRBJ1-1	few	15
CASNLRTGSDSPLHF	TGTGCCAGCAACCTTCGAACAGGGTCGGATTCACCCCTCCACTTT	NA	TRBV28	TRBJ1-6	NA	15
CATRSVHHNSPLHF	TGTGCCACCCGTTCCGTACACCATAATTCACCCCTCCACTTT	NA	TRBV27	TRBJ1-6	NA	14
CASSADRLNYGYTF	TGTGCCAGCAGCGCGGACAGACTGAACTATGGCTACACCTTC	NA	TRBV7-9	TRBJ1-2	many	14
CASSLSGDTNYGYTF	TGTGCCAGCAGCTTGTCCGGGGATACTAACTATGGCTACACCTTC	NA	TRBV5-6	TRBJ1-2	NA	15
CASRDRDHNTDTQYF	TGTGCCAGCAGAGACCGGGACCACAACACAGATACGCAGTATTTT	NA	TRBV27	TRBJ2-3	few	15
CASSYGQVNEKLFF	TGTGCCAGCAGCTATGGACAGGTTAATGAAAAACTGTTTTTT	TRBD1	TRBV6-5	TRBJ1-4	few	14
CASSLEGSRTQYF	TGTGCCAGCAGTTTGGAGGGCAGCCGAACCCAGTACTTC	NA	TRBV12-3/TRBV12-4	TRBJ2-5	NA	13
CATSDFGATSAGELFF	TGTGCCACCAGTGATTTTGGGGCGACTAGCGCCGGGGAGCTGTTTTTT	TRBD2	TRBV24-1	TRBJ2-2	NA	16
CASSLWHREMNTGELFF	TGTGCCAGCAGCTTATGGCACAGGGAAATGAACACCGGGGAGCTGTTTTTT	NA	TRBV11-2	TRBJ2-2	NA	17
CAISETEVTPNSPLHF	TGTGCCATCAGTGAAACCGAGGTGACCCCGAATTCACCCCTCCACTTT	NA	TRBV10-3	TRBJ1-6	NA	16
CASSQEEEGADTQYF	TGCGCCAGCAGCCAAGAAGAGGAAGGAGCAGATACGCAGTATTTT	NA	TRBV4-1	TRBJ2-3	NA	15
CASSQEETSGGAGETQYF	TGTGCCAGCAGCCAAGAGGAAACTAGCGGGGGGGCTGGGGAGACCCAGTACTTC	TRBD2	TRBV4-2	TRBJ2-5	few	18
CSVPGRVNTEAFF	TGCAGCGTCCCCGGGAGGGTGAACACTGAAGCTTTCTTT	NA	TRBV29-1	TRBJ1-1	few	13
CASGLVRCRRTFRRISTDTQYF	TGTGCTAGTGGTTTGGTACGGTGCAGGCGGACGTTCCGGCGGATCAGCACAGATACGCAGTATTTT	NA	TRBV12-5	TRBJ2-3	NA	22
CASSPRGQGSYEQYF	TGTGCCAGCAGCCCCCGGGGGCAGGGCTCCTACGAGCAGTACTTC	NA	TRBV7-8	TRBJ2-7	many	15
CATSDLGGQGSSTGELFF	TGTGCCACCAGTGACCTTGGCGGACAGGGGTCTTCTACCGGGGAGCTGTTTTTT	TRBD1	TRBV24-1	TRBJ2-2	few	18
CASSFIAGAEETQYF	TGTGCCAGCAGTTTTATAGCGGGGGCAGAAGAGACCCAGTACTTC	TRBD2	TRBV12-3/TRBV12-4	TRBJ2-5	many	15
CASSRGGMNTEAFF	TGTGCCAGTAGTCGAGGAGGGATGAACACTGAAGCTTTCTTT	NA	TRBV19	TRBJ1-1	few	14
CASSWDSDRDGYTF	TGTGCCAGCAGCTGGGATAGTGACAGGGATGGCTACACCTTC	TRBD1	TRBV7-6	TRBJ1-2	few	14
CASSFGTGPMANEKLFF	TGTGCCAGCAGTTTCGGGACAGGCCCTATGGCTAATGAAAAACTGTTTTTT	TRBD1	TRBV27	TRBJ1-4	NA	17
CAARASTDTQYF	TGTGCTGCCCGGGCGAGCACAGATACGCAGTATTTT	NA	TRBV12-5	TRBJ2-3	NA	12
CASSLIPDGGVDEKLFF	TGTGCCAGCAGCTTAATCCCGGACGGAGGGGTAGATGAAAAACTGTTTTTT	NA	TRBV7-6	TRBJ1-4	few	17
CASSAMLGGTDMQYF	TGCGCCAGCAGTGCAATGTTGGGGGGCACAGATATGCAGTATTTT	NA	TRBV10-1	TRBJ2-3	NA	15
CASRPRDRSEETQYF	TGTGCCAGCAGACCCAGGGACAGGTCCGAAGAGACCCAGTACTTC	TRBD1	TRBV7-2	TRBJ2-5	many	15
CASSFLGSWGSTDTQYF	TGTGCCAGCAGTTTCCTGGGTAGCTGGGGTAGCACAGATACGCAGTATTTT	NA	TRBV6-2/TRBV6-3	TRBJ2-3	NA	17
CASSETSLYGYTF	TGTGCCAGCAGCGAAACATCGTTATATGGCTACACCTTC	NA	TRBV7-9	TRBJ1-2	few	13